A selection of T cell receptor beta chains follows, all from one sample in a study of T cells in Graves' hyperthyroidism and ophthalmopathy. TCRdb used MiXCR to reprocess the multiplex PCR reads, holding one entry per CDR3 protein. This table holds about 350,000 distinct CDR3 sequences, over 15% found once. The sample was blood. The receptor set was obtained from a middle-aged woman with Graves' ophthalmopathy. Each CDR3 is given without its conserved first and last residue.

v_call cdr3_aa
TRBV28 ASSSHQTQRQPQH
TRBV6-1 ASRTTDGYNQPQH
TRBV11-2 ASSLVRQGVGPGELF
TRBV15 ATSRASLYEQY
TRBV6-1 ASSEDPGVHEQY
TRBV5-1 ASSFVPRTSGVTGELF
TRBV20-1 SATISNQPQH
TRBV10-3 AISAGSNNSPLH
TRBV12-3/TRBV12-4 ASSLHSSYEQY
TRBV19 ASREGPQPNYGYT
TRBV2 ASRPPGLAYEQY
TRBV28 ASKKGTGFHEQY
TRBV20-1 SAPTPNSYEQY
TRBV11-2 ASSLYPTWRGNGPYEQY
TRBV18 ASSAGAQETQY
TRBV20-1 SATSVLTYEQY
TRBV6-1 ASRGGDFAGIYEQY